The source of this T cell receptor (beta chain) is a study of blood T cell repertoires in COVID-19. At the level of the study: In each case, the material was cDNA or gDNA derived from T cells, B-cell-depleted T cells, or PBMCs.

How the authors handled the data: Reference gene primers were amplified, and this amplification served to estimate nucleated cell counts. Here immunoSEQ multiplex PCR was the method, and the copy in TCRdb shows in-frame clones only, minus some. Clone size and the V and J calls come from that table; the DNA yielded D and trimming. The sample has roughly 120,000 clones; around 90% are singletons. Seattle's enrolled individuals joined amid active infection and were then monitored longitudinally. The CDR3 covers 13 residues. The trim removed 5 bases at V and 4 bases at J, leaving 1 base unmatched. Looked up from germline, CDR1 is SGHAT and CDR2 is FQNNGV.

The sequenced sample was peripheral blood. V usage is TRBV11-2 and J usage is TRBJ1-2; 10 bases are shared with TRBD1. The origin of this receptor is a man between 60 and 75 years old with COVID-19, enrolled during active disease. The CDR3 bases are TGTGCCAGCAGCAGGACAGGGGGCTATGGCTACACCTTC. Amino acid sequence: CASSRTGGYGYTF.